This TCR beta chain comes out of a study of PD-1 blockade in classical Hodgkin lymphoma. The study's findings and limits: After ASCT, patients who started nivolumab under 1 year later were excluded. Factors driving the repertoire differences, possibly disease activity or prior therapy, remain undefined. Baseline TCR diversity was reportedly lower in newly diagnosed patients than in healthy donors. It was reported as lower still in relapsed/refractory patients. By C4D1, diversity of CD4+ TCRs had risen significantly, whereas that of CD8+ TCRs had not.

This clone was seen only a few times. Its cognate antigen is unknown. The CDR3 sequence is 14 residues long. Germline V gene data show CDR1 as GTSNPN and CDR2 as SVGIG (reference sequence). Trimming left V 2 bases short and J 0 bases short, with 8 bases between. Only in-frame clones appear in the TCRdb table, and some are missing; sequencing was by immunoSEQ multiplex PCR. The data contain over 20,000 clones, approximately 74% of them singletons. All the patients suffered relapse after autologous stem cell transplantation, and brentuximab vedotin exposure differed. Source: peripheral blood mononuclear cells (PBMCs), taken at baseline. The receptor's source is a human donor with classical Hodgkin lymphoma. This chain links TRBV30 with TRBJ1-3; D is uncertain. CDR3: CAWSYSSSGNTIYF. The CDR3 nucleotides read TGTGCCTGGAGTTATAGTTCCTCTGGAAACACCATATATTTT.